Presented here are 11 T cell receptor beta chains from one specimen sequenced in a study of beta chain features in type 1 diabetes. Their antigens remain unidentified. The study, taken as a whole, reports: Moderately but significantly shorter TCRB CDR3s were found in Type 1 diabetes patients in all four CD4+ subsets.

Of the isolated RNA, all was reverse transcribed, and so the sequenced material was expressed TCRB transcripts. Repertoires were generated with immunoSEQ multiplex PCR, while TCRdb's copy carries only in-frame clones and drops some. The repertoire holds 310,000 or so clones, with approximately 15% as singletons. The specimen was naive CD4+ T cells from blood. The origin of the receptors is a man between 18 and 35 years old with type 1 diabetes.

This rearrangement joins TRBV6-6 to TRBJ2-7, with a possible D match to TRBD1 (6 bases). From germline, CDR1 is MNHNY and CDR2 SVGAGI (reference sequence). With 5 bases removed from V and 6 bases from J, the gap between germline ends came to 11 bases. The CDR3 consists of 12 residues. CDR3 nucleotides: TGTGCCAGCAGTCCCCAGGGGTCCGAGCAGTACTTC. Amino acids: CASSPQGSEQYF.

This clone has only a few counts. The rearrangement joins TRBV7-2 to TRBJ1-3; no firm D call. Between the trimmed V and J ends, which lost 8 bases and 0 bases, there was a span of 8 bases. The CDR3 runs to 13 residues. CDR1 is SGHTA, CDR2 FQGNSA, per germline. CDR3 sequence reads: CASRGSSGNTIYF. The CDR3 nucleotides read TGTGCCAGCCGAGGGAGCTCTGGAAACACCATATATTTT. The variable domain in full, with the rest retrieved from reference TRBV7-2 and TRBJ1-3, is GAGVSQSPSNKVTEKGKDVELRCDPISGHTALYWYRQSLGQGLEFLIYFQGNSAPDKSGLPSDRFSAERTGGSVSTLTIQRTQQEDSAVYLCASRGSSGNTIYFGEGSWLTVV.

This chain joins TRBV19 and TRBJ2-2; D remains unclear. CDR3 length: 14 residues. Trimming shortened V by 5 bases and J by 0 bases, and 7 bases separated the two germline ends. The germline gives CDR1 LNHDA, CDR2 SQIVND (reference sequence). CDR3 loop: CASSGVANTGELFF. DNA of the CDR3: TGTGCCAGTAGTGGAGTAGCGAACACCGGGGAGCTGTTTTTT.

The V call is TRBV6-1, the J call TRBJ2-7, with 7 positions matching TRBD1. Trimming removed 6 bases from V and 6 bases from J; junction bases left unmatched: 8. The CDR3 is 13 amino acids. Germline-derived CDR1 and CDR2 are MNHNS and SASEGT. CDR3 loop: CASSPTGRGEQYF. CDR3 DNA: TGTGCCAGCAGCCCGACAGGGCGCGGCGAGCAGTACTTC.

The V call is TRBV27, the J call TRBJ1-6; 7 nucleotides match TRBD1. In germline, CDR1 is MNHEY, CDR2 SMNVEV (reference sequence). The CDR3 covers 15 residues. With V trimmed by 5 bases and J by 8 bases, 9 bases remained unmatched. The CDR3 DNA follows: TGTGCCAGCAGTCAAGGGGGCGAATATTATTCACCCCTCCACTTT. Amino acids: CASSQGGEYYSPLHF.

This clone was detected a few times. This chain links TRBV28 with TRBJ1-1; TRBD1 matches 8 bases. Germline CDR1 reads MDHEN; CDR2 reads SYDVKM. CDR3 length: 14 residues. The J segment lost 0 bases and the V segment lost 9 bases, leaving 6 bases of the junction unmatched. The CDR3 DNA follows: TGTGCCAGTGGGACAGGTCTCATGAACACTGAAGCTTTCTTT. Protein product: CASGTGLMNTEAFF. Together with reference TRBV28 and TRBJ1-1, the CDR3 gives the full variable domain: DVKVTQSSRYLVKRTGEKVFLECVQDMDHENMFWYRQDPGLGLRLIYFSYDVKMKEKGDIPEGYSVSREKKERFSLILESASTNQTSMYLCASGTGLMNTEAFFGQGTRLTVV.

Only a few counts were recorded for this clone. V usage is TRBV7-2 and J usage is TRBJ2-2, with TRBD1 matching over 8 bases. The trim removed 11 bases at V and 4 bases at J, leaving 12 bases unmatched. Germline loops: CDR1 SGHTA, CDR2 FQGNSA. This CDR3 is 15 amino acids long. The CDR3 bases are TGTGCCGTGTCCGCCGGGACAGGTGCCACCGGGGAGCTGTTTTTT. Protein: CAVSAGTGATGELFF.

In this sample, this clone turned up a few times. V gene TRBV30 combines with J gene TRBJ1-6; D is uncertain. The CDR3 totals 12 residues. The ends were cut back, 2 bases at V and 10 bases at J, with 9 bases in the middle. Germline CDR1 and CDR2: GTSNPN and SVGIG (reference sequence). CDR3 DNA sequence: TGTGCCTGGAGTCGGTTGGAGTCACCCCTCCACTTT. This translates into CAWSRLESPLHF.

Remarks on this clone: Other DNA sequences of this sample code for an identical CDR3. The chain joins TRBV7-2 to TRBJ2-7, with 9 bases that match TRBD1. The CDR3 sequence is 14 residues long. J was trimmed by 3 bases and V by 3 bases; bases with no gene match: 3. The germline CDR1 and CDR2 sequences are SGHTA and FQGNSA. CDR3 nucleotide sequence: TGTGCCAGCAGCTTGGGACAGGGAATCTACGAGCAGTACTTC. The encoded protein is CASSLGQGIYEQYF.

The sample holds a few counts of this clone. This rearrangement joins TRBV7-2 to TRBJ2-5; TRBD2 matches 10 bases. The CDR3 sequence is 15 residues long. Looked up from germline, CDR1 is SGHTA and CDR2 is FQGNSA. V dropped 6 bases and J dropped 3; count of bases not matched to a gene: 7. CDR3 nucleotide sequence: TGTGCCAGCAGATCAAAAGCGGGGGGGGAAGAGACCCAGTACTTC. This gives the protein CASRSKAGGEETQYF.

CDR3 coding DNA: TGTGCCAGCACCAGGACTAGCGGGAGTTTCTCCAATGAGCAGTTCTTC. Translation: CASTRTSGSFSNEQFF. V and J are TRBV6-4 and TRBJ2-1, with 13 bases aligning to TRBD2. Germline V lookup: CDR1 MRHNA, CDR2 SNTAGT. Trimming at V came to 7 bases and at J to 6 bases, leaving 9 bases not matched to a gene. There are 16 residues in the CDR3.